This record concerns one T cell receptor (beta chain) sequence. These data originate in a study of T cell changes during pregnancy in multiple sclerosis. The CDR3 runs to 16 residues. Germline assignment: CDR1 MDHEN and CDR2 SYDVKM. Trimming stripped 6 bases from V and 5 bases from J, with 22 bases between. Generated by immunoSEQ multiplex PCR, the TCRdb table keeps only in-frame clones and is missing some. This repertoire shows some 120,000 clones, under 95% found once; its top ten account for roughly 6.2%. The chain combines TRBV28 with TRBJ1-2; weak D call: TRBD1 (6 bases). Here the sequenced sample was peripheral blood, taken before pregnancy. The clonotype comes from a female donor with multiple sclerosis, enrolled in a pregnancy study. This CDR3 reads CASSRVGGQMGYGYTF. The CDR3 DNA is TGTGCCAGCAGCCGAGTGGGGGGGCAAATGGGATATGGCTACACCTTC.